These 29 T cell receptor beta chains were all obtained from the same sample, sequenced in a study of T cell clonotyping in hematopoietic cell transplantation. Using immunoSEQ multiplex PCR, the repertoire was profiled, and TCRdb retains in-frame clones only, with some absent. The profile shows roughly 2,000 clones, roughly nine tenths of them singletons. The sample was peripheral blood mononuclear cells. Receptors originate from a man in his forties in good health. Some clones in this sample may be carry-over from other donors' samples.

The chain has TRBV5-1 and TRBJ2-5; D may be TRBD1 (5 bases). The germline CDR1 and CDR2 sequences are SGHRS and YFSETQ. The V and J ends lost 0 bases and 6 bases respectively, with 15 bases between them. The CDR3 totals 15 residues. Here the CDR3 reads CASSLGSQGTKTQYF. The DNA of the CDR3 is TGCGCCAGCAGCTTGGGGTCTCAGGGTACGAAGACCCAGTACTTC. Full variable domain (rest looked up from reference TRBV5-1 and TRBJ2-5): KAGVTQTPRYLIKTRGQQVTLSCSPISGHRSVSWYQQTPGQGLQFLFEYFSETQRNKGNFPGRFSGRQFSNSRSEMNVSTLELGDSALYLCASSLGSQGTKTQYFGPGTRLLVL.

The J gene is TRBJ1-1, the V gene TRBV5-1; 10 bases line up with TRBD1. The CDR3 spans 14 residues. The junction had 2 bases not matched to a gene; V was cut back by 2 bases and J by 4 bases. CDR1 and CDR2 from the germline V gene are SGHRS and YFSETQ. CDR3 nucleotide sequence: TGCGCCAGCAGCTTAGGACAGGGGGGCACTGAAGCTTTCTTT. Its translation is CASSLGQGGTEAFF.

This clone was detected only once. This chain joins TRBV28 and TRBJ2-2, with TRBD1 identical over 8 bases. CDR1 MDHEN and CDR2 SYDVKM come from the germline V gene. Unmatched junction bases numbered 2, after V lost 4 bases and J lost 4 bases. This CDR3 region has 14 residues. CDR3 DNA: TGTGCCAGCAGTTCGGACAGGGCCACCGGGGAGCTGTTTTTT. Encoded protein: CASSSDRATGELFF.

As DNA, the CDR3 is TGTGCCAGCAGTGGCCACCTGGGACAGGGGGCCTTTAACTATGGCTACACCTTC. This sequence encodes CASSGHLGQGAFNYGYTF. The genes are TRBV6-1 and TRBJ1-2, with 12 bases identical to TRBD1. CDR3 length: 18 residues. The V and J ends lost 4 bases and 1 base, in that order; junction bases with no gene match: 10. Per the germline V gene, CDR1 is MNHNS and CDR2 is SASEGT.

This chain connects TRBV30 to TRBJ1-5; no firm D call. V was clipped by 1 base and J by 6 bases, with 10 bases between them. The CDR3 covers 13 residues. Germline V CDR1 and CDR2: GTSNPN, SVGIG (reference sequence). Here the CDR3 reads CAWSAGYSQPQHF. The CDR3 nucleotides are TGTGCCTGGAGTGCGGGGTACTCTCAGCCCCAGCATTTT.

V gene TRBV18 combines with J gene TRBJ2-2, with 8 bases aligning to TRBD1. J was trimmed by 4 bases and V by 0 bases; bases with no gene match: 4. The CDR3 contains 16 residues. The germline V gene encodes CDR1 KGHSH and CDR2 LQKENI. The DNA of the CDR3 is TGTGCCAGCTCACCACCGACAGGGGCCATCACCGGGGAGCTGTTTTTT. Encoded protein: CASSPPTGAITGELFF.

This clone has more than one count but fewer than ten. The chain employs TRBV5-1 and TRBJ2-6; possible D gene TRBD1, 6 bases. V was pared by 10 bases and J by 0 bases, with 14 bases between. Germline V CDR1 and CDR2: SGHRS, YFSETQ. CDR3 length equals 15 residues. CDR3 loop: CASEGVSSGANVLTF. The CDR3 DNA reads TGCGCCTCCGAGGGGGTGAGCTCTGGGGCCAACGTCCTGACTTTC. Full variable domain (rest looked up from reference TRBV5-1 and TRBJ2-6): KAGVTQTPRYLIKTRGQQVTLSCSPISGHRSVSWYQQTPGQGLQFLFEYFSETQRNKGNFPGRFSGRQFSNSRSEMNVSTLELGDSALYLCASEGVSSGANVLTFGAGSRLTVL.

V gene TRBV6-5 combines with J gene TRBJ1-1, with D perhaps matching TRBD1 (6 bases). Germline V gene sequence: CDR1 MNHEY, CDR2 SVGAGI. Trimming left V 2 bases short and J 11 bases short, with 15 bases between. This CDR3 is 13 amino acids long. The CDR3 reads CASSYTGQTVAFF. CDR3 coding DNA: TGTGCCAGCAGTTACACCGGACAGACCGTGGCTTTCTTT.

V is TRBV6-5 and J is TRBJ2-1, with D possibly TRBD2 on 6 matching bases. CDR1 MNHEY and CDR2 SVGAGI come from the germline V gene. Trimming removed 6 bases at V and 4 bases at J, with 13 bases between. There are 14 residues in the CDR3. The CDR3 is CASRVAAAYNEQFF. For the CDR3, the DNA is TGTGCCAGCAGGGTAGCGGCGGCGTACAATGAGCAGTTCTTC.

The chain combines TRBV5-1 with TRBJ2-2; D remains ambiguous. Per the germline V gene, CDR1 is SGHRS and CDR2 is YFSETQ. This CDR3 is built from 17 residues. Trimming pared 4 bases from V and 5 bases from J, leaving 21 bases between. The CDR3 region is CASSTGSPSIKTGELFF. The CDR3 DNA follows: TGCGCCAGCAGCACCGGGTCTCCCTCGATTAAAACCGGGGAGCTGTTTTTT.

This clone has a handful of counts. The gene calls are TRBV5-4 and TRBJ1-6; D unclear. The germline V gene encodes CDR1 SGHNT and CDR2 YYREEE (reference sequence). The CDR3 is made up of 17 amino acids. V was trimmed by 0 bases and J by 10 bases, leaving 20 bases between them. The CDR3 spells CASSLEGGPLLTSPLHF. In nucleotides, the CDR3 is TGTGCCAGCAGCTTGGAAGGTGGACCGCTCCTCACGTCACCCCTCCACTTT.

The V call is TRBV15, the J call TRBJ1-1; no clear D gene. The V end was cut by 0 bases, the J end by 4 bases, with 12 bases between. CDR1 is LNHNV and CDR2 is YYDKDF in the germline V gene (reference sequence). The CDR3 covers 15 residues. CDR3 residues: CATSRDLGPVTEAFF. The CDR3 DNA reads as TGTGCCACCAGCAGAGATTTGGGTCCGGTCACTGAAGCTTTCTTT. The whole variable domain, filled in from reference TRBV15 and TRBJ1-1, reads DAMVIQNPRYQVTQFGKPVTLSCSQTLNHNVMYWYQQKSSQAPKLLFHYYDKDFNNEADTPDNFQSRRPNTSFCFLDIRSPGLGDTAMYLCATSRDLGPVTEAFFGQGTRLTVV.

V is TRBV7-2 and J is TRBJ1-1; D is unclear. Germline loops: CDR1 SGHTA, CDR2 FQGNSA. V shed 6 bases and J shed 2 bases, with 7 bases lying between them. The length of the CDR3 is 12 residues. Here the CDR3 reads CASRISNTEAFF. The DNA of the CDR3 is TGTGCCAGCAGAATTTCCAACACTGAAGCTTTCTTT. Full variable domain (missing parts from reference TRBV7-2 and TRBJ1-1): GAGVSQSPSNKVTEKGKDVELRCDPISGHTALYWYRQSLGQGLEFLIYFQGNSAPDKSGLPSDRFSAERTGGSVSTLTIQRTQQEDSAVYLCASRISNTEAFFGQGTRLTVV.

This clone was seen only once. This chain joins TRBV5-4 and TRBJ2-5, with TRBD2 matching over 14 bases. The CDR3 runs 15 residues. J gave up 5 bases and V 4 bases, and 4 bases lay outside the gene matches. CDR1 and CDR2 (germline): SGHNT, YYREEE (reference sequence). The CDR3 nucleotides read TGTGCCAGCAGCAAAGGACTAGCGGGGGGCGAGACCCAGTACTTC. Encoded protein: CASSKGLAGGETQYF. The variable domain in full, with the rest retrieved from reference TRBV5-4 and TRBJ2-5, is ETGVTQSPTHLIKTRGQQVTLRCSSQSGHNTVSWYQQALGQGPQFIFQYYREEENGRGNFPPRFSGLQFPNYSSELNVNALELDDSALYLCASSKGLAGGETQYFGPGTRLLVL.

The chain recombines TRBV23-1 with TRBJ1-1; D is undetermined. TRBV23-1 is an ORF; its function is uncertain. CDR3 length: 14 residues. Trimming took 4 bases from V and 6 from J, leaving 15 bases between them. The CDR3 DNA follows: TGCGCCAGCAGTCCTCGGGCAGATGGTCCTGAAGCTTTCTTT. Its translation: CASSPRADGPEAFF.

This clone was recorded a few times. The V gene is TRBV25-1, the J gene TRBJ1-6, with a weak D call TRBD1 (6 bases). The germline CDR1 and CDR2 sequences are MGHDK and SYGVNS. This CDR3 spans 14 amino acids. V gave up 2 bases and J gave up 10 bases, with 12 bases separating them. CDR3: CASSERGRGSPLHF. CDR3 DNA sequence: TGTGCCAGCAGTGAAAGGGGCAGGGGATCACCCCTCCACTTT.

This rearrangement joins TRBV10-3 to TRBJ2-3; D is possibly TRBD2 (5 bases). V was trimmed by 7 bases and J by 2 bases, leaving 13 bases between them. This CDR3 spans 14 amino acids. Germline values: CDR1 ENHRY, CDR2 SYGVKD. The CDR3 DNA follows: TGTGCCATCATGCCCGGGGATAACACAGATACGCAGTATTTT. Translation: CAIMPGDNTDTQYF.

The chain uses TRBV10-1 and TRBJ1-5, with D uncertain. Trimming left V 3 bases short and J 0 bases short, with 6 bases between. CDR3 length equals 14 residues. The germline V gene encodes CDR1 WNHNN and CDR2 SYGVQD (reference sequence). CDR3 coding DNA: TGCGCCAGCAGTGAATGGGCTAGCAATCAGCCCCAGCATTTT. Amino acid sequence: CASSEWASNQPQHF.

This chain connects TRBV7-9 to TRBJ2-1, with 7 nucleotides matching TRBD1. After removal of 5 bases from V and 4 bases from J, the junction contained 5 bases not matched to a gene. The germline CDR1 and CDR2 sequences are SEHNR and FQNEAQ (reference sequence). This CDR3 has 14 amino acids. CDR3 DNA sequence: TGTGCCAGCAGCGAGGGACAGATGTACAATGAGCAGTTCTTC. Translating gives CASSEGQMYNEQFF.

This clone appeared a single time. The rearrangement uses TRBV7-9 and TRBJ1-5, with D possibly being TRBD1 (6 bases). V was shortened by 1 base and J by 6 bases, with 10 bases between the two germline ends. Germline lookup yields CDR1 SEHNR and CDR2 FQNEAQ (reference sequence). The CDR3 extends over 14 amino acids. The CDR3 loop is CASSLGDTGQPQHF. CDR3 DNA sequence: TGTGCCAGCAGCTTAGGGGACACGGGTCAGCCCCAGCATTTT.

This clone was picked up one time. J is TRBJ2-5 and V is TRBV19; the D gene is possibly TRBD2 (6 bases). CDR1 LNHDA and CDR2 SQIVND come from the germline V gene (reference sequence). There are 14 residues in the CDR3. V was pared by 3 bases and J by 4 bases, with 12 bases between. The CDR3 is CASSMMASVETQYF. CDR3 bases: TGTGCCAGTAGTATGATGGCTAGCGTAGAGACCCAGTACTTC.

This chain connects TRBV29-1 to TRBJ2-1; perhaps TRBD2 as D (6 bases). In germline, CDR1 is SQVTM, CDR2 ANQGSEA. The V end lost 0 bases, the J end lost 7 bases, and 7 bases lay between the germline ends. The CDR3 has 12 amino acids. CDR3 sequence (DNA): TGCAGCGTTGAAGATGGGAGGAATGAGCAGTTCTTC. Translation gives CSVEDGRNEQFF.

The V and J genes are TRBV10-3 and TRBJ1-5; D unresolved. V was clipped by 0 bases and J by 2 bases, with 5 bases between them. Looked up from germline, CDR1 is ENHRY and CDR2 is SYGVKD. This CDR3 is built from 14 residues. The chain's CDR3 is CAISESGGNQPQHF. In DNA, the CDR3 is TGTGCCATCAGTGAGTCTGGGGGCAATCAGCCCCAGCATTTT.

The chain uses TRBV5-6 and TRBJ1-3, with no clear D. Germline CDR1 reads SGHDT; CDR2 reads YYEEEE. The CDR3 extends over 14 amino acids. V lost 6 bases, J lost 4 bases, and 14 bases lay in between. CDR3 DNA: TGTGCCAGCACCGCGATGACGGTGGGAAACACCATATATTTT. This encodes CASTAMTVGNTIYF.

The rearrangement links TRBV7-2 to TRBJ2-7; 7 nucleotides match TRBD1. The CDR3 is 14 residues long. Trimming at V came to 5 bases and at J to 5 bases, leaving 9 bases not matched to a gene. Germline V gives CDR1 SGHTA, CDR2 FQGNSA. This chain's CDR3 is CASSRRQGTNEQYF. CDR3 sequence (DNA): TGTGCCAGCAGCCGGCGACAGGGTACTAACGAGCAGTACTTC.

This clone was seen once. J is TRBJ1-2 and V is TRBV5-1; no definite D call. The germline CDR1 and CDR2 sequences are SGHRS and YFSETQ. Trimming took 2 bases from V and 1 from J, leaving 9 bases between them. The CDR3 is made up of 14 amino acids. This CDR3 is CASSFLDGNYGYTF. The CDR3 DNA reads TGCGCCAGCAGCTTCTTGGACGGTAACTATGGCTACACCTTC.

CDR3 sequence (DNA): TGTGCCAGCAGTGTTTGGACAGCTAGCACAGATACGCAGTATTTT. It is translated as CASSVWTASTDTQYF. The chain joins TRBV2 to TRBJ2-3, with D possibly matching TRBD1 (6 bases). Germline assignment: CDR1 SNHLY and CDR2 FYNNEI. The CDR3 has 15 amino acids. V lost 4 bases, J lost 0 bases, and 11 bases lay in between.

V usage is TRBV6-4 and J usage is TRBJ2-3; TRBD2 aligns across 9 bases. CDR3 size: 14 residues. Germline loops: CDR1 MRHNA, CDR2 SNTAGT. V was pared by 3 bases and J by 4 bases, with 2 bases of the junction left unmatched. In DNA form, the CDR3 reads TGTGCCAGCAGTGAGCGGGGGGGCCCAGATACGCAGTATTTT. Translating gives CASSERGGPDTQYF.

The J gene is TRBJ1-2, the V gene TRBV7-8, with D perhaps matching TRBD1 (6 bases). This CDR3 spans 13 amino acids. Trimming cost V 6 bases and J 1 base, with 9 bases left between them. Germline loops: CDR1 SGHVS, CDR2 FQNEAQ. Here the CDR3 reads CASSWTVNYGYTF. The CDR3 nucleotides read TGTGCCAGCAGTTGGACAGTTAACTATGGCTACACCTTC.